This T cell receptor (beta chain) is from a study of T cell responses to AZD1222 COVID-19 vaccine. Study information: Second doses that came at about 4 or about 12 weeks were put together.

As for this clone: Its antigen is unidentified.

Generated by immunoSEQ multiplex PCR, the TCRdb table keeps only in-frame clones and is missing some. This repertoire shows about 72,000 clones, around 87% found once; its top ten account for about 24%. Study observations and caveats: White British donors predominated, females outnumbered males, and clonal diversity was possibly underestimated. The repertoires were collected only after the peak T cell response.

Sequencing used peripheral blood, obtained on day 0 of AZD1222 vaccination. The sequence came from an adult in good health.

The CDR3 loop reads CASSSKGREATEAFF. The DNA of the CDR3 is TGCGCCAGCAGCTCTAAGGGCAGGGAGGCCACTGAAGCTTTCTTT. J is TRBJ1-1 and V is TRBV5-1, with D possibly TRBD1 on 5 matching bases. The CDR3 contains 15 residues. Trimming removed 3 bases from V and 4 bases from J, with 16 bases in between. CDR1 is SGHRS, CDR2 YFSETQ, per germline.